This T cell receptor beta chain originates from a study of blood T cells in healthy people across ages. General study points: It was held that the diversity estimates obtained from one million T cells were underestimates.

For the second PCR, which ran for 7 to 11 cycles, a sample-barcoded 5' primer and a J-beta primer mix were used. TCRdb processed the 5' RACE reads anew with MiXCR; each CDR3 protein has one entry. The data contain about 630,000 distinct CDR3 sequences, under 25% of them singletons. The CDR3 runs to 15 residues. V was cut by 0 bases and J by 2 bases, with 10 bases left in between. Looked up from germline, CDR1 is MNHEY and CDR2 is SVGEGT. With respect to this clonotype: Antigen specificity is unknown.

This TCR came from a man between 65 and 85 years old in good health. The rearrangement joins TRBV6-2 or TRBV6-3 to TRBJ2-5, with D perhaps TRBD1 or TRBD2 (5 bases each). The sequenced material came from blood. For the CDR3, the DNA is TGTGCCAGCAGTTACTCCTCCGGGGCGCAAGAGACCCAGTACTTC. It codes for CASSYSSGAQETQYF.